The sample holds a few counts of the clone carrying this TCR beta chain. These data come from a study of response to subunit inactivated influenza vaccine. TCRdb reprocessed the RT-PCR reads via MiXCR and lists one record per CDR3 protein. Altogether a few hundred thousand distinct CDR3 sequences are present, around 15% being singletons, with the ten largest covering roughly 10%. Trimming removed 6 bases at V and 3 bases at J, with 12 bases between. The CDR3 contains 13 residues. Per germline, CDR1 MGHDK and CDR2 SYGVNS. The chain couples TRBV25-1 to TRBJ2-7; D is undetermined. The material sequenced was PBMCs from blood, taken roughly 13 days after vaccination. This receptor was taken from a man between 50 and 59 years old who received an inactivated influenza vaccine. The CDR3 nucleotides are TGTGCCAGCAGAAGTACAGAAAACTACGAGCAGTACTTC. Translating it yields CASRSTENYEQYF.